Following are 19 T cell receptor beta chains from one sample sequenced in a study of control samples from healthy donors and cancer patients. Sequencing used immunoSEQ multiplex PCR; TCRdb keeps in-frame clones, though not all of them. The sample holds 99,000 or so clones; around 82% are singletons and the top ten take around 13%. The sequenced material came from blood. The receptors come from a woman between 45 and 60 years old in good health.

This sequence joins TRBV2 and TRBJ1-1; possibly TRBD1 for D (6 bases). The CDR3 is 14 amino acids. V shed 7 bases and J shed 0 bases, with 12 bases lying between them. Germline CDR1 SNHLY, CDR2 FYNNEI. The CDR3 reads CASTWGQLNTEAFF. CDR3 nucleotide sequence: TGTGCCAGCACGTGGGGACAATTGAACACTGAAGCTTTCTTT.

The chain combines TRBV15 with TRBJ2-5; no reliable D call. With 5 bases removed from V and 4 bases from J, the gap between germline ends came to 11 bases. This CDR3 is built from 13 residues. Germline V gives CDR1 LNHNV, CDR2 YYDKDF (reference sequence). The CDR3 DNA reads as TGTGCCACCAGCCAACCGGTTTCAGAGACCCAGTACTTC. This gives the protein CATSQPVSETQYF.

A single count supports this clone. The chain is built from TRBV11-2 and TRBJ2-7; TRBD2 matches 13 bases. The CDR3 is 14 amino acids. Germline V lookup: CDR1 SGHAT, CDR2 FQNNGV. Trimming took 1 base from V and 10 from J; bases not matched to a gene: 4. DNA for the CDR3: TGTGCCAGCAGCTTAGGAAGGACTAGCGGGGGCCAGTACTTC. Translating it yields CASSLGRTSGGQYF.

V and J are TRBV7-9 and TRBJ2-7; D not certain. The CDR3 is made up of 12 amino acids. The V end was cut by 5 bases, the J end by 3 bases, with 8 bases between. Germline lookup yields CDR1 SEHNR and CDR2 FQNEAQ (reference sequence). Here the CDR3 DNA reads TGTGCCAGCAGCACATTGGGCTACGAGCAGTACTTC. Translating it yields CASSTLGYEQYF.

This sequence joins TRBV3-1 (or the pseudogene TRBV3-2) and TRBJ2-7; no firm D call. V was pared by 1 base and J by 1 base, with 14 bases between. This CDR3 has 16 residues. Per germline, CDR1 LGHDT and CDR2 YNNKEL (reference sequence). The CDR3 sequence: CASSQGGGLRSYEQYF. In nucleotides, the CDR3 is TGTGCCAGCAGCCAAGGAGGCGGCCTTAGATCCTACGAGCAGTACTTC.

V and J are TRBV7-2 and TRBJ2-2; 7 bases are a match to TRBD2. CDR1 SGHTA and CDR2 FQGNSA come from the germline V gene. This CDR3 comprises 16 residues. Trimming removed 2 bases from V and 0 bases from J; junction bases left unmatched: 3. The CDR3 spells CASSLYAGANTGELFF. As DNA, the CDR3 is TGTGCCAGCAGCTTATACGCGGGAGCGAACACCGGGGAGCTGTTTTTT.

The rearrangement links TRBV19 to TRBJ2-7, with D unresolved. Germline V gene lookup returns CDR1 LNHDA and CDR2 SQIVND (reference sequence). Between the trimmed V and J ends, which lost 1 base and 3 bases, there was a span of 10 bases. The CDR3 covers 14 residues. CDR3: CASSIGGEVYEQYF. For the CDR3, the DNA is TGTGCCAGTAGTATAGGCGGAGAAGTCTACGAGCAGTACTTC. Full variable domain (missing parts from reference TRBV19 and TRBJ2-7): DGGITQSPKYLFRKEGQNVTLSCEQNLNHDAMYWYRQDPGQGLRLIYYSQIVNDFQKGDIAEGYSVSREKKESFPLTVTSAQKNPTAFYLCASSIGGEVYEQYFGPGTRLTVT.

The rearrangement links TRBV18 to TRBJ2-3; 13 positions match TRBD2. The germline V gene encodes CDR1 KGHSH and CDR2 LQKENI. The CDR3 covers 16 residues. With V trimmed by 6 bases and J by 0 bases, 3 bases remained unmatched. In DNA form, the CDR3 reads TGTGCCAGCTCCCCGGGACTAGCGGGAAGCACAGATACGCAGTATTTT. Its translation: CASSPGLAGSTDTQYF.

The V call is TRBV5-1, the J call TRBJ2-3; 7 bases map to TRBD1. The germline CDR1 and CDR2 sequences are SGHRS and YFSETQ. Trimming at V came to 0 bases and at J to 2 bases, leaving 3 bases not matched to a gene. There are 15 residues in the CDR3. The CDR3 DNA sequence: TGCGCCAGCAGCTTGGGCGGACAGGCCACAGATACGCAGTATTTT. It yields the protein CASSLGGQATDTQYF.

The chain employs TRBV13 and TRBJ2-3; unclear D gene. Trimming left V 0 bases short and J 6 bases short, with 4 bases between. The CDR3 sequence is 12 residues long. Germline loops: CDR1 PRHDT, CDR2 FYEKMQ (reference sequence). CDR3 residues: CASSLGGDTQYF. For the CDR3, the DNA is TGTGCCAGCAGCTTAGGAGGCGATACGCAGTATTTT.

This chain joins TRBV6-6 and TRBJ1-1; D gene uncertain. The V end lost 7 bases, the J end lost 1 base, and 10 bases lay between the germline ends. The CDR3 totals 13 residues. The germline V gene encodes CDR1 MNHNY and CDR2 SVGAGI (reference sequence). CDR3 coding DNA: TGTGCCAGCAAACGCCAGGAGAACACTGAAGCTTTCTTT. This sequence encodes CASKRQENTEAFF.

The chain has TRBV13 and TRBJ2-2; no definite D call. V dropped 5 bases and J dropped 1 base, with 2 bases sitting between them. The CDR3 is 12 amino acids. Germline loops: CDR1 PRHDT, CDR2 FYEKMQ (reference sequence). The CDR3 is CASSLNTGELFF. CDR3 DNA: TGTGCCAGCAGCCTGAACACCGGGGAGCTGTTTTTT.

The chain uses TRBV7-8 and TRBJ2-2; 7 positions match TRBD2. The CDR3 is 16 residues long. V trimming: 1 base; J trimming: 6 bases; junction bases outside the gene matches: 8. Germline-derived CDR1 and CDR2 are SGHVS and FQNEAQ. CDR3 residues: CASSLGLGGGAGELFF. Written as DNA, the CDR3 is TGTGCCAGCAGCTTAGGCCTTGGGGGAGGGGCCGGGGAGCTGTTTTTT.

V gene TRBV20-1 combines with J gene TRBJ2-2, with D hard to call. This CDR3 is 13 amino acids long. The ends were cut back, 3 bases at V and 5 bases at J, with 10 bases in the middle. Germline V gene data show CDR1 as DFQATT and CDR2 as SNEGSKA (reference sequence). The CDR3 DNA follows: TGCAGTGCTAGTGTGTCCGGGACCGGGGAGCTGTTTTTT. The encoded protein is CSASVSGTGELFF.

This chain's CDR3 is CASSLSGFLNTEAFF. CDR3 nucleotide sequence: TGTGCCAGCAGCTTATCGGGTTTTTTGAACACTGAAGCTTTCTTT. This sequence joins TRBV7-2 and TRBJ1-1; D unclear. Germline loops: CDR1 SGHTA, CDR2 FQGNSA. Trimming removed 2 bases at V and 0 bases at J, with 10 bases between. The CDR3 has 15 amino acids.

V and J are TRBV25-1 and TRBJ1-5; a possible D gene is TRBD1 (6 bases). The germline V gene encodes CDR1 MGHDK and CDR2 SYGVNS. The CDR3 consists of 14 residues. Trimming took 8 bases from V and 7 from J, leaving 18 bases between them. In DNA, the CDR3 is TGTGCCAGCCGAGAAACGGGGGCAGGGCAGCCCCAGCATTTT. The encoded protein is CASRETGAGQPQHF.

With regard to this clone: Other DNA sequences in the sample encode the same CDR3. J is TRBJ1-2 and V is TRBV29-1; possible D gene TRBD1, 6 bases. The CDR3 runs to 13 residues. V was cut by 4 bases and J by 0 bases, with 9 bases left in between. Germline V gives CDR1 SQVTM, CDR2 ANQGSEA. CDR3 in DNA: TGCAGCGTTGCCGGGGGGCCTAACTATGGCTACACCTTC. It encodes CSVAGGPNYGYTF.

The chain has TRBV6-2 or TRBV6-3 and TRBJ1-4, with D unresolved. This CDR3 has 16 amino acids. CDR1 is MNHEY, CDR2 SVGEGT, per germline. With 0 bases removed from V and 7 bases from J, the gap between germline ends came to 15 bases. The CDR3 DNA follows: TGTGCCAGCAGTTACTCGGTGTCCGACTTAACTGAAAAACTGTTTTTT. Protein: CASSYSVSDLTEKLFF.

V gene TRBV11-3 combines with J gene TRBJ2-2, with D possibly TRBD1 on 6 matching bases. Germline values: CDR1 SGHNT, CDR2 YENEEA. The CDR3 runs 15 residues. Between the trimmed V and J ends, which lost 0 bases and 7 bases, there was a span of 12 bases. CDR3 amino acids: CASSLDWGLHGELFF. CDR3 in DNA: TGTGCCAGCAGCTTAGATTGGGGGCTTCACGGGGAGCTGTTTTTT.